This T cell receptor beta chain was retrieved from a study of blood T cell repertoires in COVID-19. Study information: COVID-19 samples, acute and convalescent, were from the United States, Italy and Spain. T cells, B-cell-depleted T cells, or PBMCs provided the cDNA or gDNA that served as material.

Using immunoSEQ multiplex PCR, the repertoire was profiled, and TCRdb retains in-frame clones only, with some absent. The sample holds under 35,000 clones, 88% seen once. The sequenced sample was peripheral blood. This TCR was sampled from a woman aged 45-65 years with active COVID-19.

In DNA form, the CDR3 reads TGTGCCAGCAGTTTACGGGGAGGGGGTGGCTACACCTTC. Translated, it gives CASSLRGGGGYTF. The chain employs TRBV12-3 or TRBV12-4 and TRBJ1-2, with D possibly TRBD1 on 6 matching bases. The CDR3 covers 13 residues. With 2 bases removed from V and 7 bases from J, the gap between germline ends came to 11 bases.